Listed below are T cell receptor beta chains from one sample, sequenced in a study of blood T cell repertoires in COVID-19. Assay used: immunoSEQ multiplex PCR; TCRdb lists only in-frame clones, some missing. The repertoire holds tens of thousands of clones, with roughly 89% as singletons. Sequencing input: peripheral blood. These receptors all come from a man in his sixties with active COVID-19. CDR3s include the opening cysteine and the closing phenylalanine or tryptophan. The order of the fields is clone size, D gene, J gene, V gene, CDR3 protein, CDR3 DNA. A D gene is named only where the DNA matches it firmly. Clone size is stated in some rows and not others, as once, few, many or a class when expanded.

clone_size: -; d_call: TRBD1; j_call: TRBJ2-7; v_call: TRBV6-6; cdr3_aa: CASRFQQGAVEQYF; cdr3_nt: TGTGCCAGCAGGTTTCAACAGGGGGCGGTCGAGCAGTACTTC
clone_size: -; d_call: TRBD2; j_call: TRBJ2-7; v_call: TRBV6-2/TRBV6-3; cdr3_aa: CASSSIKTSGRGYEQYF; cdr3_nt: TGTGCCAGCAGTTCTATAAAGACTAGCGGGAGAGGCTACGAGCAGTACTTC
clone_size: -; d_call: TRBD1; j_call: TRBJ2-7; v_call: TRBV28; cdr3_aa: CASRGRQGGEQYF; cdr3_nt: TGTGCCAGCAGGGGACGACAGGGGGGTGAGCAGTACTTC
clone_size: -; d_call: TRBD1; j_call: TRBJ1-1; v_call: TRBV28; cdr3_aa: CASRYPGQGMGEAFF; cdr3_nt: TGTGCCAGCAGATACCCGGGACAGGGGATGGGGGAAGCTTTCTTT
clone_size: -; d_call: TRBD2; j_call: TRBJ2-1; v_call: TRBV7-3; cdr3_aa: CASSKAGLAENEQFF; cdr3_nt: TGTGCCAGCAGCAAAGCGGGACTAGCGGAAAATGAGCAGTTCTTC
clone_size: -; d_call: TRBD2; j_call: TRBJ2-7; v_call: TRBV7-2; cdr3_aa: CASSLRTSGVTYEQYF; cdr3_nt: TGTGCCAGCAGCCTGAGGACTAGCGGGGTGACCTACGAGCAGTACTTC
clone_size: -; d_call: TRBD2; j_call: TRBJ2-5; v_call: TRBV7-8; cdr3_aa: CASSHVSPSGSQETQYF; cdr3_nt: TGTGCCAGCAGCCACGTGTCCCCTAGCGGGAGCCAAGAGACCCAGTACTTC
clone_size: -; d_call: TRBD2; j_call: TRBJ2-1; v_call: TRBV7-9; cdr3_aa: CASNGAYGLAGVHEQFF; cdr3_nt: TGTGCCAGCAATGGGGCTTATGGGCTAGCGGGAGTCCATGAGCAGTTCTTC
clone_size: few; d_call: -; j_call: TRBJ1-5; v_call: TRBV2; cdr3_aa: CASRRDSNQPQHF; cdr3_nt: TGTGCCAGCCGTCGGGATAGCAATCAGCCCCAGCATTTT
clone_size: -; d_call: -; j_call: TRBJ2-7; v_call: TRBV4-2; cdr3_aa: CASSQGYSPETYF; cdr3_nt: TGTGCCAGCAGCCAAGGGTATAGCCCCGAGACGTACTTC
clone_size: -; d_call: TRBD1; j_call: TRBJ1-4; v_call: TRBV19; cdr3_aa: CASSDTGDSNEKLFF; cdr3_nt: TGTGCCAGTAGCGATACAGGGGATTCTAATGAAAAACTGTTTTTT
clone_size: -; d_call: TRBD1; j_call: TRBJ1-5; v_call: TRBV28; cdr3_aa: CASSLGQGIGNQPQHF; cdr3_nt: TGTGCCAGCAGTTTAGGACAGGGGATCGGCAATCAGCCCCAGCATTTT
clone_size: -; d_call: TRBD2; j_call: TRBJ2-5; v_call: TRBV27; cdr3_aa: CASSPRGLAGTWRSQYF; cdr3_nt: TGTGCCAGCAGTCCGAGGGGACTAGCGGGAACCTGGAGGTCCCAGTACTTC
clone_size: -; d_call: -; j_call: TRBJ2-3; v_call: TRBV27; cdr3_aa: CASSLRFLGQPSDTQYF; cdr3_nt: TGTGCCAGCAGTTTACGCTTTTTGGGCCAACCGTCAGATACGCAGTATTTT
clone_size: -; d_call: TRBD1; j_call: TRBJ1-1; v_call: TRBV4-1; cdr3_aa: CASSQDRGRGDTEAFF; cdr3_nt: TGCGCCAGCAGCCAAGACAGGGGGCGAGGGGACACTGAAGCTTTCTTT
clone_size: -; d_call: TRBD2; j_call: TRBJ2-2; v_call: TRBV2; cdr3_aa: CASRAGGSDGELFF; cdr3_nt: TGTGCCAGCAGGGCGGGAGGGAGTGACGGGGAGCTGTTTTTT
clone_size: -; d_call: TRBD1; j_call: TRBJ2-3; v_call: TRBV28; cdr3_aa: CASRPQGTDTQYF; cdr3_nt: TGTGCCAGCAGACCACAGGGGACAGATACGCAGTATTTT
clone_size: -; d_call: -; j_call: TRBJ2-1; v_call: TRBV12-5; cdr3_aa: CASGLKTDQQFF; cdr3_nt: TGTGCTAGTGGTCTAAAGACAGACCAGCAGTTCTTC
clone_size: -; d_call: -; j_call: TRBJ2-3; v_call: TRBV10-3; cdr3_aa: CAIRHPSRADTQYF; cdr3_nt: TGTGCCATCAGACACCCAAGCCGGGCAGATACGCAGTATTTT
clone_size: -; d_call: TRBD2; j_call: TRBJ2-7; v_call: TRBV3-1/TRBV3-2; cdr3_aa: CASSHSPLRRELYEQYF; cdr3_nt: TGTGCCAGCAGCCATTCCCCCCTTCGGCGGGAGTTATACGAGCAGTACTTC
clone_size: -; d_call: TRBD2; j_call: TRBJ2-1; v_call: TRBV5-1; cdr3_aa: CASSFSAGGLSSYNEQFF; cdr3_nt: TGCGCCAGCAGCTTCTCAGCGGGAGGGCTATCTTCCTACAATGAGCAGTTCTTC
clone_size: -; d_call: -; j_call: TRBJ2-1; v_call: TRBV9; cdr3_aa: CASSSSFDSYNEQFF; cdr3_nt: TGTGCCAGCAGCTCATCCTTCGACAGCTACAATGAGCAGTTCTTC
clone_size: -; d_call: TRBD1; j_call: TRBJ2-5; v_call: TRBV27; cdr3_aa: CASSFLGGSETQYF; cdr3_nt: TGTGCCAGCAGTTTTTTAGGGGGCTCAGAGACCCAGTACTTC
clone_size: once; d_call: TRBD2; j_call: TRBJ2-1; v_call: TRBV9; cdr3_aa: CASSGGTSGTSYNEQFF; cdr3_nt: TGTGCCAGCAGCGGAGGGACTAGCGGGACTTCCTACAATGAGCAGTTCTTC
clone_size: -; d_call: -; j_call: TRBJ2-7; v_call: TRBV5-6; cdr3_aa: CASSSQQGLLHEQYF; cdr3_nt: TGTGCCAGCAGCTCACAACAGGGCCTCCTGCACGAGCAGTACTTC
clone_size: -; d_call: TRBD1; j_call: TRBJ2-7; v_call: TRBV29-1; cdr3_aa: CSVTGTGGSYEQYF; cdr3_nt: TGCAGCGTGACCGGGACAGGGGGCTCCTACGAGCAGTACTTC
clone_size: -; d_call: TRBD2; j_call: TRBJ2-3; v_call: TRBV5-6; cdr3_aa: CASSLVTSGIRSTDTQYF; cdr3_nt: TGTGCCAGCAGCTTGGTGACTAGCGGGATCCGGAGCACAGATACGCAGTATTTT
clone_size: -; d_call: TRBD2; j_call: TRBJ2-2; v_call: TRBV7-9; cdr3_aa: CASSPRLAGGWTGELFF; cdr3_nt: TGTGCCAGCAGCCCAAGACTAGCGGGAGGGTGGACCGGGGAGCTGTTTTTT
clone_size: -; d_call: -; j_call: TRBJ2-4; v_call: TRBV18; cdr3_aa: CASSPPGHKNIQYF; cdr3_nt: TGTGCCAGCTCACCACCGGGCCACAAAAACATTCAGTACTTC
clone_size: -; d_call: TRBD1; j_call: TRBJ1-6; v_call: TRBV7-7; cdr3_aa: CASSSRGTVNSPLHF; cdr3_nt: TGTGCCAGCAGCTCGAGGGGGACAGTGAATTCACCCCTCCACTTT
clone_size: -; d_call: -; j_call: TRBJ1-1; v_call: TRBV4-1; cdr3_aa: CASSNRAKNTEAFF; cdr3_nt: TGCGCCAGCAGCAACAGGGCTAAGAACACTGAAGCTTTCTTT
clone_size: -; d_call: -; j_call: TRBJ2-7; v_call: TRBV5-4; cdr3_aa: CASSLLHYYEQYF; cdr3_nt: TGTGCCAGCAGCTTATTACATTACTACGAGCAGTACTTC
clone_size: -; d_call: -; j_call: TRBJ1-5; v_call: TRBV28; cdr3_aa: CASSPTSRGWGQPQHF; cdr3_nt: TGTGCCAGCAGTCCTACCTCCAGGGGATGGGGACAGCCCCAGCATTTT
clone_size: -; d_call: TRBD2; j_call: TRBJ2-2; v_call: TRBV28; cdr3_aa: CASSLWGSGRPGELFF; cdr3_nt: TGTGCCAGCAGTTTATGGGGTAGCGGGAGGCCCGGGGAGCTGTTTTTT
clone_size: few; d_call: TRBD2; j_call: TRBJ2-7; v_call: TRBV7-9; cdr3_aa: CASSWAGGPYEQYF; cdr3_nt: TGTGCCAGCAGCTGGGCGGGAGGGCCGTACGAGCAGTACTTC
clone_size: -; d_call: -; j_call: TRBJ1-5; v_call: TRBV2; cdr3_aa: CASSARAGQPQHF; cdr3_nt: TGTGCCAGCAGTGCTAGGGCGGGCCAGCCCCAGCATTTT
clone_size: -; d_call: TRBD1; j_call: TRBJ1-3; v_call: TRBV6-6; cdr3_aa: CASSYIRTGSGNTIYF; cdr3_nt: TGTGCCAGCAGTTACATCCGGACAGGCTCTGGAAACACCATATATTTT
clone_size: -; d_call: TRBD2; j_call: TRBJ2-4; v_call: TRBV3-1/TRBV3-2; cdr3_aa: CASSHSNGLGLYF; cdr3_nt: TGTGCCAGCAGCCATAGCAACGGACTAGGTTTGTACTTC
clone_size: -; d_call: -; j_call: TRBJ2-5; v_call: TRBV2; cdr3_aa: CADASGGTQYF; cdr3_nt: TGTGCCGATGCCAGCGGCGGGACCCAGTACTTC
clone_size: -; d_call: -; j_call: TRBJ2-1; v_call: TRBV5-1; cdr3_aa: CASSLQVNEQFF; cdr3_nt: TGCGCCAGCAGCTTACAGGTCAATGAGCAGTTCTTC
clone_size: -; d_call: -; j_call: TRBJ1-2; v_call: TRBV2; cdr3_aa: CASSVLQGGGYTF; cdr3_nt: TGTGCCAGCAGTGTGCTACAGGGTGGTGGCTACACCTTC
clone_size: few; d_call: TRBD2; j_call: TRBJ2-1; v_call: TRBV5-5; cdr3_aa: CASSLGPSGSYNEQFF; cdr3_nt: TGTGCCAGCAGCTTGGGCCCTAGCGGGAGCTACAATGAGCAGTTCTTC
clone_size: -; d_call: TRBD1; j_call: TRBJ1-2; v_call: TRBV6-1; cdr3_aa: CASSEGGTGIYGYTF; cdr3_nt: TGTGCCAGCAGTGAAGGAGGGACAGGGATCTATGGCTACACCTTC
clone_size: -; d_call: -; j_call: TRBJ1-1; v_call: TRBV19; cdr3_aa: CASSTYAEAFF; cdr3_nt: TGTGCCAGTAGTACGTATGCTGAAGCTTTCTTT
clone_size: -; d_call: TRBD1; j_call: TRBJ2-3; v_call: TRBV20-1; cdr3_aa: CSASNRGMTDTQYF; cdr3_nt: TGCAGTGCTAGTAACAGGGGAATGACAGATACGCAGTATTTT
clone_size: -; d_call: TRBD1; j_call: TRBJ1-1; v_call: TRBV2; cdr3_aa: CASSRQGNTEAFF; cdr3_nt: TGTGCCAGCAGTAGACAGGGGAACACTGAAGCTTTCTTT
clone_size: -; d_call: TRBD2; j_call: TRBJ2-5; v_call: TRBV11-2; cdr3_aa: CASSLDLASGRGLETQYF; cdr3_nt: TGTGCCAGCAGCTTAGATCTGGCTAGCGGGAGAGGTTTAGAGACCCAGTACTTC
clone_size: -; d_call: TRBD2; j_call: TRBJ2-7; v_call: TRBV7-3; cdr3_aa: CASSLARLRFSGGRVYEQYF; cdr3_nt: TGTGCCAGCAGCTTAGCCCGACTTCGATTTAGCGGGGGGCGGGTCTACGAGCAGTACTTC
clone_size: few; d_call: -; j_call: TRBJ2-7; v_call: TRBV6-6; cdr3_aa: CASIKALFSYEQYF; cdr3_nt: TGTGCCAGCATTAAAGCTCTCTTCTCCTACGAGCAGTACTTC
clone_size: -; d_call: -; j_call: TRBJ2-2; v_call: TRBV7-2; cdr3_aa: CASSKRGAGVTGELFF; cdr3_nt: TGTGCCAGCAGCAAAAGAGGGGCAGGGGTCACCGGGGAGCTGTTTTTT
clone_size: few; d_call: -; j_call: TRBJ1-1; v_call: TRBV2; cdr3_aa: CASRSIQMNTEAFF; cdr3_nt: TGTGCCAGCAGGTCGATACAGATGAACACTGAAGCTTTCTTT
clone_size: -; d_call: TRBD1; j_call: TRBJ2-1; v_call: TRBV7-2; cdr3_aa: CASSLIGQGYNEQFF; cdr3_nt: TGTGCCAGCAGCTTAATTGGACAGGGTTACAATGAGCAGTTCTTC
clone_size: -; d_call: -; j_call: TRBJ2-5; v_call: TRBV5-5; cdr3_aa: CASRRIAAQETQYF; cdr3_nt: TGTGCCAGCAGGAGGATAGCGGCTCAAGAGACCCAGTACTTC
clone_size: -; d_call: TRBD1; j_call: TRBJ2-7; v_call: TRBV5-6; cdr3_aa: CASKRQGELSYEQYF; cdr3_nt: TGTGCCAGCAAAAGACAGGGGGAATTATCCTACGAGCAGTACTTC
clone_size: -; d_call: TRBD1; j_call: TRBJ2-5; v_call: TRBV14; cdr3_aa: CASSETTGLETQYF; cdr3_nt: TGTGCCAGCAGCGAAACGACAGGGCTAGAGACCCAGTACTTC
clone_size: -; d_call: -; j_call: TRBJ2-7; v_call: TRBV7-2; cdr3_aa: CASSYREFREQYF; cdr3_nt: TGTGCCAGCAGCTACCGGGAGTTCCGCGAGCAGTACTTC
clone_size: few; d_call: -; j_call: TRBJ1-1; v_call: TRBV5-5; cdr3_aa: CASSPSGNTEAFF; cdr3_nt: TGTGCCAGCAGCCCCAGCGGGAACACTGAAGCTTTCTTT